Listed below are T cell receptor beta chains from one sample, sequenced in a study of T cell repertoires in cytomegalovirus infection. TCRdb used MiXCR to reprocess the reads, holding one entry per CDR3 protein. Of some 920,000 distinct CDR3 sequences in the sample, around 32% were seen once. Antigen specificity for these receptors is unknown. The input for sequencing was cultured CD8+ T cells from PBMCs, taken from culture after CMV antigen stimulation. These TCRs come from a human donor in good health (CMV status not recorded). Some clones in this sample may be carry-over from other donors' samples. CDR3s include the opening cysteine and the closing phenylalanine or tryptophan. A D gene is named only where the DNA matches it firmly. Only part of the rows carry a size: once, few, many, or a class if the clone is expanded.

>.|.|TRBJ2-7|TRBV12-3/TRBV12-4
CASTSTLYEQYF
TGTGCCAGCACCTCAACTCTCTACGAGCAGTACTTC
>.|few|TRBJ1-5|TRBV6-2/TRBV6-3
CASSSPGHTQPQHF
TGTGCCAGCAGTTCCCCAGGGCATACTCAGCCCCAGCATTTT
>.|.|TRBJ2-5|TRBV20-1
CSARDLQQAYETQYF
TGCAGTGCTAGAGATTTACAACAGGCGTATGAGACCCAGTACTTC
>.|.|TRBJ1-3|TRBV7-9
CASSLEKYSGNTIYF
TGTGCCAGCAGCTTAGAGAAATACTCTGGAAACACCATATATTTT
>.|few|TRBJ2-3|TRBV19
CASSIQDTQYF
TGTGCCAGTAGTATACAAGATACGCAGTATTTT
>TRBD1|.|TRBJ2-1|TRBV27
CASSPSAGQEYNEQFF
TGTGCCAGCAGTCCCTCGGCGGGACAGGAATACAATGAGCAGTTCTTC
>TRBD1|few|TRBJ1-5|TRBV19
CASSRGTGAGGNQPQHF
TGTGCCAGTAGCCGTGGGACAGGGGCAGGCGGCAATCAGCCCCAGCATTTT
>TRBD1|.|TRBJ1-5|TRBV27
CASSLLGDSDNQPQHF
TGTGCCAGCAGTTTATTGGGGGACAGTGACAATCAGCCCCAGCATTTT
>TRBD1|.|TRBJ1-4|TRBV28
CASSLPGQGFLLDEKLFF
TGTGCCAGCAGTTTACCGGGACAGGGATTCCTCCTGGATGAAAAACTGTTTTTT
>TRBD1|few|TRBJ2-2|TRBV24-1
CATSDAGQGSTGELFF
TGTGCCACCAGTGATGCCGGACAGGGTTCGACCGGGGAGCTGTTTTTT
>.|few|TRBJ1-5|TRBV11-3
CASSTRRRVTGNQPQHF
TGTGCCAGCAGCACCAGGCGGAGGGTTACGGGCAATCAGCCCCAGCATTTT
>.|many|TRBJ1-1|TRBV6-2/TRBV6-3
CASSYDGVINTEAFF
TGTGCCAGCAGTTACGACGGCGTGATAAACACTGAAGCTTTCTTT
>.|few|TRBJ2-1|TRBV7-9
CASSPRAGPSDNEQFF
TGTGCCAGCAGTCCCCGGGCGGGTCCATCGGACAATGAGCAGTTCTTC
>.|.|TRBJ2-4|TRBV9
CASSVDTGLAKNIQYF
TGTGCCAGCAGCGTAGATACAGGACTAGCCAAAAACATTCAGTACTTC
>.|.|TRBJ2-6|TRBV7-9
CASSLVRFSGANVLTF
TGTGCCAGCAGCTTAGTGCGTTTCTCTGGGGCCAACGTCCTGACTTTC
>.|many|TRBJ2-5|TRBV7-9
CASGPPIRGAVETQYF
TGTGCCAGCGGACCCCCGATTCGGGGGGCGGTTGAGACCCAGTACTTC
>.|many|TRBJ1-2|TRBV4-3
CASSQVGEYGYTF
TGCGCCAGCAGCCAAGTGGGAGAATATGGCTACACCTTC
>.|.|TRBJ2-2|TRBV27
CASSLPSNTGELFF
TGTGCCAGCAGTTTACCCTCGAACACCGGGGAGCTGTTTTTT
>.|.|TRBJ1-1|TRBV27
CASSLIGGSTEAFF
TGTGCCAGCAGTTTGATCGGGGGATCCACTGAAGCTTTCTTT
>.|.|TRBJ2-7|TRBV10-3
CAISGRGGWEQYF
TGTGCCATCAGTGGCAGGGGAGGGTGGGAGCAGTACTTC
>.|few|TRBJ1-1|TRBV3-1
CASSQDPWGRRSFEAFF
TGTGCCAGCAGCCAAGATCCTTGGGGGCGCAGATCGTTTGAAGCTTTCTTT
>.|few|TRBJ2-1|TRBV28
CASSVVGTYNEQFF
TGTGCCAGCAGTGTAGTGGGGACCTACAATGAGCAGTTCTTC
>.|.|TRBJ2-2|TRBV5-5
CASIAVGGSNTGELFF
TGTGCCAGCATCGCCGTTGGCGGTTCGAACACCGGGGAGCTGTTTTTT
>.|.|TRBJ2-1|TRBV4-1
CASSQDRGPTTQFF
TGCGCCAGCAGCCAAGATCGGGGACCGACCACCCAGTTCTTC
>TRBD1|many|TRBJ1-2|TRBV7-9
CASSYFRTGVWDNYGYTF
TGTGCCAGCAGCTATTTCCGGACAGGGGTGTGGGATAACTATGGCTACACCTTC
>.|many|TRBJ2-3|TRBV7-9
CASTPRLSKGTDTQYF
TGTGCCAGCACCCCCCGGCTGAGCAAAGGGACAGATACGCAGTATTTT
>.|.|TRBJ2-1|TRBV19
CASSPFSRLNEQFF
TGTGCCAGTAGTCCCTTTAGCAGGTTAAATGAGCAGTTCTTC
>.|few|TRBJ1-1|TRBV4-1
CASSQETTGTEAFF
TGCGCCAGCAGCCAAGAGACGACGGGGACTGAAGCTTTCTTT
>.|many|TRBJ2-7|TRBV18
CASSIMPGLRSYEQYF
TGTGCCAGCTCAATAATGCCTGGACTTCGCTCCTACGAGCAGTACTTC
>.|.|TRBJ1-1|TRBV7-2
CASSLGLVWGRMNTEAFF
TGTGCCAGCAGCTTAGGGTTGGTTTGGGGGCGGATGAACACTGAAGCTTTCTTT
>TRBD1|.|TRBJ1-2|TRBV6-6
CASSYPDRVNGYTF
TGTGCCAGCAGTTACCCCGACAGGGTGAATGGCTACACCTTC
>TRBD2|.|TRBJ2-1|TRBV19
CASSMARLAATYNEQFF
TGTGCCAGTAGTATGGCCCGACTAGCGGCCACCTACAATGAGCAGTTCTTC
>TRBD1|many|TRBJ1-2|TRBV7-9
CASSPPGQLIYGYTF
TGTGCCAGCAGCCCCCCGGGACAGCTAATCTATGGCTACACCTTC
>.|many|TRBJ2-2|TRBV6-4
CASSDRDTGELFF
TGTGCCAGCAGTGACAGGGACACCGGGGAGCTGTTTTTT
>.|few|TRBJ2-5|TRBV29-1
CSGSVRPETQYF
TGCAGCGGTTCCGTCAGACCCGAGACCCAGTACTTC
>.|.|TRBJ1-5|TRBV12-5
CASAVGNQPQHF
TGTGCTAGTGCCGTAGGCAATCAGCCCCAGCATTTT
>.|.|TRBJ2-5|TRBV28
CASSSGTEPQETQYF
TGTGCCAGCAGTTCAGGGACGGAGCCCCAAGAGACCCAGTACTTC
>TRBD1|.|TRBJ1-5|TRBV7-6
CASSYTGGSQPQHF
TGTGCCAGCAGCTACACAGGGGGGTCTCAGCCCCAGCATTTT
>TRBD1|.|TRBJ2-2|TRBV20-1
CSARVSDRVGNTGELFF
TGCAGTGCTAGAGTTTCAGACAGGGTCGGAAACACCGGGGAGCTGTTTTTT
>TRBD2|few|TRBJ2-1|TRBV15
CATSRLAGAGNEQFF
TGTGCCACCAGCAGATTAGCGGGGGCCGGCAATGAGCAGTTCTTC
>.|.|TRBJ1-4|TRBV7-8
CASSLPRVTNEKLFF
TGTGCCAGCAGCTTACCCCGGGTTACTAATGAAAAACTGTTTTTT
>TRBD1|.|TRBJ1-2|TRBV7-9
CASSLLTGDDSGYTF
TGTGCCAGCAGCTTACTTACAGGGGATGACAGTGGCTACACCTTC
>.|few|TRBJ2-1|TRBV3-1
CASSQVAGGALNEQFF
TGTGCCAGCAGCCAAGTAGCTGGGGGGGCCCTCAATGAGCAGTTCTTC
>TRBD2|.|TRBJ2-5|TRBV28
CASSSYIAGVKETQYF
TGTGCCAGCAGTTCTTATATAGCGGGGGTTAAAGAGACCCAGTACTTC
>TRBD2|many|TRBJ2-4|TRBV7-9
CASEVLAGGPRQNIQYF
TGTGCCAGCGAGGTTCTAGCGGGGGGACCCCGCCAAAACATTCAGTACTTC
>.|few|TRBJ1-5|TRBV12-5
CASGLNQPQHF
TGTGCTAGTGGTTTGAATCAGCCCCAGCATTTT
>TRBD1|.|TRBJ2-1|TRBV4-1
CASSKDRGPPSYNEQFF
TGCGCCAGCAGCAAGGACAGGGGGCCCCCCTCCTACAATGAGCAGTTCTTC
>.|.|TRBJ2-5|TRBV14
CASSQDVILPGYQETQYF
TGTGCCAGCAGCCAAGACGTTATCCTTCCTGGGTACCAAGAGACCCAGTACTTC
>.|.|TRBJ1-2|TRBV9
CATSVNSGYTF
TGTGCCACCAGCGTCAACTCTGGCTACACCTTC
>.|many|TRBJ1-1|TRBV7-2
CASSLGGGAGAFF
TGTGCCAGCAGCTTAGGGGGGGGCGCGGGAGCTTTCTTT
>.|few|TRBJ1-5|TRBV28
CASSPLRASTTQPQHF
TGTGCCAGCAGTCCACTTCGCGCCTCAACAACTCAGCCCCAGCATTTT
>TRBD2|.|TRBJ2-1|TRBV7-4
CVSSPLAGASYNEQFF
TGTGTCAGCAGCCCCTTAGCGGGGGCCTCCTACAATGAGCAGTTCTTC
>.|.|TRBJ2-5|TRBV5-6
CASSRAEETQYF
TGTGCCAGCAGCAGGGCTGAAGAGACCCAGTACTTC
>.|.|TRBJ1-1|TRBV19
CASSMIENTEAFF
TGTGCCAGTAGTATGATTGAGAACACTGAAGCTTTCTTT
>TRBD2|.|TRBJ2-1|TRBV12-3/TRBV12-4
CASSPGGGGDNEQFF
TGTGCCAGCAGTCCGGGGGGCGGGGGGGACAATGAGCAGTTCTTC
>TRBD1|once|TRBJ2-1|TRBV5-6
CASSPGQGAWDEQFF
TGTGCCAGCAGCCCCGGACAGGGGGCGTGGGATGAGCAGTTCTTC
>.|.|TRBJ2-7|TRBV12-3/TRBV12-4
CASSLTRYEQYF
TGTGCCAGCAGCTTAACGAGGTACGAGCAGTACTTC
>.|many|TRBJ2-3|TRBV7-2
CASSLEGGGYTDTQYF
TGTGCCAGCAGCTTAGAGGGGGGCGGTTACACAGATACGCAGTATTTT
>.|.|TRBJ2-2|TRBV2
CASARSTGELFF
TGTGCCAGTGCCCGGAGCACCGGGGAGCTGTTTTTT
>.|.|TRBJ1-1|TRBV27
CASSLGPTLGTEAFF
TGTGCCAGCAGTCTCGGACCCACCCTGGGGACTGAAGCTTTCTTT